Below, 21 T cell receptor beta chains from the same sample are listed, as sequenced in a study of OX40 agonist ivuxolimab in advanced cancers. The data were produced by immunoSEQ multiplex PCR, yet TCRdb's version contains in-frame clones alone and is incomplete. The top ten hold almost 1.5% of the sample, which has 95,000 to 100,000 clones, roughly 80% seen once. Material: CD4+ or CD8+ T cells sorted from blood, obtained in a trial of the OX40 agonist ivuxolimab. The source of these receptors is an adult with an advanced solid tumor such as melanoma, head and neck, liver or kidney cancer.

This clone was seen only once. The chain carries TRBV7-2 and TRBJ1-1, with 7 nucleotides matching TRBD1. V lost 5 bases, J lost 5 bases, and 8 bases stayed unmatched. CDR1 and CDR2 (germline): SGHTA, FQGNSA. CDR3 length equals 14 residues. Here the CDR3 reads CASSPDRIRTEAFF. CDR3 sequence (DNA): TGTGCCAGCAGCCCGGACAGGATCCGTACTGAAGCTTTCTTT.

V and J are TRBV9 and TRBJ1-4; a possible D gene is TRBD1 (6 bases). CDR3 size: 15 residues. Germline-derived CDR1 and CDR2 are SGDLS and YYNGEE. V shed 1 base and J shed 7 bases, with 14 bases lying between them. The CDR3 DNA is TGTGCCAGCAGCGTATCACAGGGCCGCGGTGAAAAACTGTTTTTT. Translation: CASSVSQGRGEKLFF.

This rearrangement joins TRBV7-3 to TRBJ2-3; 8 bases line up with TRBD1. Germline V gene sequence: CDR1 SGHTA, CDR2 FQGTGA. The CDR3 contains 13 residues. V shed 6 bases, J shed 6 bases, and the junction held 5 bases outside the gene matches. Here the CDR3 reads CASRRTGTDTQYF. Here the CDR3 DNA reads TGTGCCAGCAGACGGACAGGGACTGATACGCAGTATTTT.

The chain combines TRBV6-5 with TRBJ1-5; D is ambiguous. Germline loops: CDR1 MNHEY, CDR2 SVGAGI. The CDR3 spans 15 residues. The V end lost 7 bases, the J end lost 0 bases, and 13 bases lay between the germline ends. The CDR3: CASTVGRSSNQPQHF. CDR3 nucleotides: TGTGCCAGCACAGTTGGCAGGTCTAGCAATCAGCCCCAGCATTTT.

The rearrangement uses TRBV5-1 and TRBJ1-2, with a possible D match to TRBD1 (6 bases). Trimming stripped 4 bases from V and 8 bases from J, with 24 bases between. Germline loops: CDR1 SGHRS, CDR2 YFSETQ. CDR3 size: 16 residues. The CDR3 DNA is TGCGCCAGCAGCATGAACACTAACAGGGTTTTGTGGGGCTACACCTTC. Amino acid sequence: CASSMNTNRVLWGYTF.

This sequence joins TRBV5-6 and TRBJ2-3; the D is unclear. The germline V gene encodes CDR1 SGHDT and CDR2 YYEEEE. There are 13 residues in the CDR3. V was pared by 2 bases and J by 2 bases, with 6 bases between. CDR3 in DNA: TGTGCCAGCAGCTTCTTAAACACAGATACGCAGTATTTT. Amino acids: CASSFLNTDTQYF.

With regard to this clone: Different DNA sequences within this sample yield the same CDR3. The rearrangement uses TRBV21-1 and TRBJ2-2; the listed D gene, TRBD1, was not tested against the DNA. TRBV21-1 is assigned pseudogene status. The CDR3 runs to 15 residues. The CDR3 loop is CASSKGGRYTGELFF. The CDR3 coding sequence is TGTGCCAGCAGCAAAGGGGGGCGGTACACCGGGGAGCTGTTTTTT.

DNA of the CDR3: TGTGCCAGCAGTCGGGGGACGCAGTATTTT. Translating gives CASSRGTQYF. V gene TRBV27 combines with J gene TRBJ2-3; a possible D gene is TRBD2 (6 bases). Trimming removed 5 bases at V and 9 bases at J, with 6 bases between. This CDR3 contains 10 residues. Germline CDR1 MNHEY, CDR2 SMNVEV (reference sequence).

The chain recombines TRBV9 with TRBJ2-7, with D possibly being TRBD2 (6 bases). Germline values: CDR1 SGDLS, CDR2 YYNGEE. Trimming shortened V by 1 base and J by 2 bases, and 10 bases separated the two germline ends. This CDR3 comprises 14 residues. The CDR3 sequence is CASSVSPSAYEQYF. The CDR3 region has the DNA TGTGCCAGCAGCGTATCCCCTAGCGCCTACGAGCAGTACTTC.

The V and J genes are TRBV5-1 and TRBJ2-6, with D maybe TRBD1 (6 bases). The germline V and J ends were trimmed by 6 bases and 4 bases, with 20 bases remaining between them. The CDR3 is 17 residues long. Germline-derived CDR1 and CDR2 are SGHRS and YFSETQ. The DNA for the CDR3 is TGCGCCAGCAAAGAGGGGGACCCTCTCGGGGGGGCCAACGTCCTGACTTTC. Its translation is CASKEGDPLGGANVLTF.

The rearrangement joins TRBV15 to TRBJ1-1; D may be TRBD1 (6 bases). V gave up 0 bases and J gave up 4 bases, with 15 bases separating them. The CDR3 is made up of 16 amino acids. Germline lookup yields CDR1 LNHNV and CDR2 YYDKDF (reference sequence). CDR3 DNA: TGTGCCACCAGCAGAGAGCGCCGGGACACGTCCACTGAAGCTTTCTTT. Translation gives CATSRERRDTSTEAFF.

The chain joins TRBV4-1 to TRBJ1-5, with D unresolved. The V end was cut by 1 base, the J end by 6 bases, with 10 bases between. This CDR3 has 14 residues. Germline V gene sequence: CDR1 MGHRA, CDR2 YSYEKL. In DNA form, the CDR3 reads TGCGCCAGCAGCCAAGGGGGAAAAGTTCAGCCCCAGCATTTT. Its translation is CASSQGGKVQPQHF.

This rearrangement joins TRBV7-8 to TRBJ2-7; 11 nucleotides align to TRBD2. Germline V lookup: CDR1 SGHVS, CDR2 FQNEAQ. After removal of 6 bases from V and 2 bases from J, the junction contained 9 bases not matched to a gene. This CDR3 has 16 residues. In DNA, the CDR3 is TGTGCCAGCAGGCAGGCTAGCGGGGGGATCACCTACGAGCAGTACTTC. Amino acid sequence: CASRQASGGITYEQYF.

The chain is built from TRBV28 and TRBJ2-3; the D gene could be TRBD1 or TRBD2 (6 bases each). Trimming took off 2 bases at V and 0 bases at J, with 18 bases between the two ends. This CDR3 spans 18 amino acids. Germline values: CDR1 MDHEN, CDR2 SYDVKM. The CDR3 here is CASSLGGRGGFSTDTQYF. The DNA of the CDR3 is TGTGCCAGCAGTTTAGGAGGGAGAGGGGGGTTTAGCACAGATACGCAGTATTTT.

CDR3 DNA sequence: TGTGCCAGCAGACAGCAGGGGGCCCTCAATCAGCCCCAGCATTTT. It yields the protein CASRQQGALNQPQHF. The chain has TRBV6-1 and TRBJ1-5, with 8 bases matching TRBD1. Losses at the gene ends were 6 bases for V and 3 bases for J; bases not matched to a gene: 7. From germline, CDR1 is MNHNS and CDR2 SASEGT. The CDR3 spans 15 residues.

The genes are TRBV10-1 and TRBJ1-1; 9 bases align to TRBD1. The CDR3 covers 13 residues. V lost 8 bases and J lost 4; bases outside the gene matches: 5. Germline V gene lookup returns CDR1 WNHNN and CDR2 SYGVQD (reference sequence). CDR3 sequence: CASGTGRSTEAFF. CDR3 coding DNA: TGCGCCAGCGGGACAGGGAGAAGCACTGAAGCTTTCTTT.

The gene calls are TRBV7-2 and TRBJ1-1, with 8 bases lining up with TRBD1. Germline V gene sequence: CDR1 SGHTA, CDR2 FQGNSA. The CDR3 is made up of 16 amino acids. The V segment lost 6 bases and the J segment 0 bases; nucleotides outside the gene matches: 9. The CDR3 DNA is TGTGCCAGCAGAGTCGGGGGACAGGAGATGAACACTGAAGCTTTCTTT. Translating it yields CASRVGGQEMNTEAFF.

The chain combines TRBV28 with TRBJ1-2; no clear D gene. This CDR3 has 13 amino acids. Germline CDR1 MDHEN, CDR2 SYDVKM. With 3 bases removed from V and 1 base from J, the gap between germline ends came to 6 bases. CDR3 sequence (DNA): TGTGCCAGCAGTTTTAATCATAACTATGGCTACACCTTC. Amino acid sequence: CASSFNHNYGYTF.

This rearrangement joins TRBV4-2 to TRBJ1-6; no clear D. The V end lost 6 bases, the J end lost 13 bases, and 13 bases lay between the germline ends. CDR3 length: 12 residues. Germline CDR1 and CDR2: LGHNA and YNFKEQ. The CDR3 is CASRSPRMPLHF. Written as DNA, the CDR3 is TGTGCCAGCAGGTCACCCAGAATGCCCCTCCACTTT.

The sample holds one count of this clone. The V call is TRBV11-1, the J call TRBJ2-6, with TRBD1 identical over 7 bases. This CDR3 has 15 residues. V trimming: 1 base; J trimming: 3 bases; junction bases outside the gene matches: 0. Germline CDR1 SGHAT, CDR2 FQDESV (reference sequence). CDR3 nucleotides: TGTGCCAGCAGCTTAGGACAGGGTGGGGCCAACGTCCTGACTTTC. It yields the protein CASSLGQGGANVLTF.

This clone was recorded a few times. The J gene is TRBJ1-5, the V gene TRBV2, with 7 bases that match TRBD1. J lost 7 bases, V lost 5 bases, and 5 bases had no gene match. Germline assignment: CDR1 SNHLY and CDR2 FYNNEI. The CDR3 covers 13 residues. The CDR3 sequence: CASSPQGWQPQHF. The CDR3 nucleotides are TGTGCCAGCAGTCCACAGGGGTGGCAGCCCCAGCATTTT.